This section outlines one TCR beta chain sequence together with its context. The antigen is not known. The data are from a study of shared clonotypes between healthy human individuals. The study, taken as a whole, reports: Roughly 4.7% was the fraction of naive CD4 clonotypes found shared across a handful of donors. Estimated richness values were generally larger in naive subsets than in memory subsets. In having few donors, the study represented limited genetic and exposure-history diversity.

Per the germline V gene, CDR1 is KGHSH and CDR2 is LQKENI. This CDR3 comprises 12 residues. V was clipped by 3 bases and J by 6 bases, with 8 bases between them. Authors' methods: Filtering was not the same, since immunoSEQ gave junction-only sequences without quality scores. Assay used: immunoSEQ multiplex PCR; TCRdb lists only in-frame clones, some missing. The V and J calls and clone size are taken from that table; D and trimming were inferred from the DNA. The repertoire has more than 1.2 million clones, approximately 98.5% of them found once; the top ten carry about 0.35%. The receptor was isolated from a young man in good health. Sample: naive CD4+ T cells sorted from blood. Subset defined: CD45RA+ positively selected. The chain joins TRBV18 to TRBJ1-2; maybe TRBD1 (5 bases). The CDR3 here is CASSPGTDGYTF. Written as DNA, the CDR3 is TGTGCCAGCTCACCGGGGACGGATGGCTACACCTTC.